The 25 T cell receptor beta chains in this list originate from one sample, sequenced in a study of siplizumab effects on memory and regulatory T cells. Sequencing used immunoSEQ multiplex PCR; TCRdb keeps in-frame clones, though not all of them. The sample includes roughly 70,000 clones, 85% to 95% seen only once; the top ten take 4% to 5.5%. Sequenced input: CD8+ T cells sorted from blood. The origin of the receptors is a human donor in good health.

The chain is built from TRBV29-1 and TRBJ2-1; maybe TRBD1 (6 bases). The CDR3 has 15 residues. V lost 3 bases to trimming and J lost 6 bases, with 18 bases between them. Germline V CDR1 and CDR2: SQVTM, ANQGSEA. CDR3 nucleotide sequence: TGCAGCGTTGATGGGGTGGGGACAAACCTCAATGAGCAGTTCTTC. Amino acids: CSVDGVGTNLNEQFF.

The rearrangement uses TRBV6-5 and TRBJ2-5; D ambiguous. The CDR3 extends over 13 amino acids. From germline, CDR1 is MNHEY and CDR2 SVGAGI. The ends were cut back, 5 bases at V and 0 bases at J, with 7 bases in the middle. The CDR3 sequence: CASSGLDQETQYF. In DNA form, the CDR3 reads TGTGCCAGCAGTGGTCTAGACCAAGAGACCCAGTACTTC.

V and J are TRBV9 and TRBJ2-7; 8 positions agree with TRBD1. CDR3 length: 15 residues. CDR1 and CDR2 from the germline V gene are SGDLS and YYNGEE. The J segment lost 0 bases and the V segment lost 0 bases, leaving 2 bases of the junction unmatched. CDR3 residues: CASSVGTGGSYEQYF. In DNA, the CDR3 is TGTGCCAGCAGCGTAGGCACAGGGGGCTCCTACGAGCAGTACTTC. The whole variable domain, filled in from reference TRBV9 and TRBJ2-7, reads DSGVTQTPKHLITATGQRVTLRCSPRSGDLSVYWYQQSLDQGLQFLIQYYNGEERAKGNILERFSAQQFPDLHSELNLSSLELGDSALYFCASSVGTGGSYEQYFGPGTRLTVT.

The chain employs TRBV4-2 and TRBJ2-2; the D gene is possibly TRBD2 (5 bases). CDR3 length equals 15 residues. Germline V gene lookup returns CDR1 LGHNA and CDR2 YNFKEQ. Trimming took 7 bases from V and 5 from J, leaving 17 bases between them. In DNA, the CDR3 is TGTGCCAGCACCCCGGCGGCGTCGGGGACCGGGGAGCTGTTTTTT. This encodes CASTPAASGTGELFF.

The chain employs TRBV2 and TRBJ1-2; no firm D call. In germline, CDR1 is SNHLY, CDR2 FYNNEI. The CDR3 covers 12 residues. V was trimmed by 1 base and J by 13 bases, leaving 13 bases between them. The CDR3 DNA follows: TGTGCCAGCAGTGAAGGTGGTTGGTCACGCACCTTC. Translated, it gives CASSEGGWSRTF.

The chain is built from TRBV28 and TRBJ1-5; weak D call: TRBD1 (5 bases). CDR3 length: 16 amino acids. Germline V lookup: CDR1 MDHEN, CDR2 SYDVKM. Trimming removed 3 bases at V and 1 base at J, with 13 bases between. The CDR3 DNA is TGTGCCAGCAGTTTCCCCCCCCAGGGAAGCAATCAGCCCCAGCATTTT. It is translated as CASSFPPQGSNQPQHF.

The rearrangement links TRBV19 to TRBJ2-1; D is ambiguous. V was shortened by 7 bases and J by 8 bases, with 9 bases between the two germline ends. Germline V gene sequence: CDR1 LNHDA, CDR2 SQIVND (reference sequence). The CDR3 contains 11 residues. CDR3: CASTSGYEQFF. The CDR3, as DNA: TGTGCCAGTACGTCTGGGTATGAGCAGTTCTTC.

This clone was found once. The chain combines TRBV19 with TRBJ1-4; D remains ambiguous. CDR1 and CDR2 from the germline V gene are LNHDA and SQIVND (reference sequence). V gave up 0 bases and J gave up 7 bases, with 12 bases separating them. The CDR3 length is 15 residues. Written as DNA, the CDR3 is TGTGCCAGTAGTATAGAAGGGCAACCGGGTGAAAAACTGTTTTTT. Amino acid sequence: CASSIEGQPGEKLFF.

The rearrangement links TRBV4-2 to TRBJ2-1, with D perhaps matching TRBD1 or TRBD2 (6 bases each). Deletions cut 0 bases from V and 9 bases from J, with 9 bases between. CDR3 length: 13 residues. Looked up from germline, CDR1 is LGHNA and CDR2 is YNFKEQ. Here the CDR3 DNA reads TGTGCCAGCAGCCAAGATCCGGGGGCTGAGCAGTTCTTC. Its translation: CASSQDPGAEQFF.

The gene calls are TRBV11-3 and TRBJ2-7; TRBD2 agrees at 12 bases. CDR1 SGHNT and CDR2 YENEEA come from the germline V gene. J gave up 0 bases and V 2 bases, and 2 bases lay outside the gene matches. This CDR3 has 16 residues. This CDR3 is CASSLSLAGGSYEQYF. CDR3 DNA sequence: TGTGCCAGCAGCTTATCACTAGCGGGGGGCTCCTACGAGCAGTACTTC. The complete variable domain, with remaining parts taken from reference TRBV11-3 and TRBJ2-7, reads EAGVVQSPRYKIIEKKQPVAFWCNPISGHNTLYWYLQNLGQGPELLIRYENEEAVDDSQLPKDRFSAERLKGVDSTLKIQPAELGDSAVYLCASSLSLAGGSYEQYFGPGTRLTVT.

CDR3 loop: CASSLASGGSADYEQYF. Written as DNA, the CDR3 is TGTGCCAGCAGCTTGGCTAGCGGGGGGAGCGCAGACTACGAGCAGTACTTC. This chain connects TRBV5-4 to TRBJ2-7; 11 nucleotides match TRBD2. Trimming at V came to 0 bases and at J to 3 bases, leaving 8 bases not matched to a gene. The CDR3 runs 17 residues. Germline assignment: CDR1 SGHNT and CDR2 YYREEE (reference sequence).

The gene calls are TRBV7-9 and TRBJ2-7; TRBD1 agrees at 9 bases. CDR3 size: 14 residues. Per germline, CDR1 SEHNR and CDR2 FQNEAQ (reference sequence). The trim removed 5 bases at V and 7 bases at J, leaving 9 bases unmatched. The CDR3 nucleotides are TGTGCCAGCAGCCAGGGACAGGGCGTTGAAGAGCAGTACTTC. It specifies CASSQGQGVEEQYF.

The chain has TRBV15 and TRBJ1-6; D might be TRBD1 (5 bases). CDR3 length: 16 residues. Trimming cost V 0 bases and J 8 bases, with 14 bases left between them. The germline V gene encodes CDR1 LNHNV and CDR2 YYDKDF (reference sequence). The CDR3 sequence: CATSRDPSGRDSPLHF. The CDR3, as DNA: TGTGCCACCAGCAGAGATCCCTCAGGGCGAGATTCACCCCTCCACTTT.

This chain uses TRBV9 with TRBJ2-7, with TRBD1 identical over 7 bases. From germline, CDR1 is SGDLS and CDR2 YYNGEE. J lost 4 bases, V lost 4 bases, and 8 bases had no gene match. The CDR3 contains 14 residues. The CDR3 nucleotides are TGTGCCAGCAGCCCCGGGACAGCATTTTACGAGCAGTACTTC. Its protein product is CASSPGTAFYEQYF.

V is TRBV7-9 and J is TRBJ2-4; D unclear. The ends were cut back, 6 bases at V and 14 bases at J, with 5 bases in the middle. CDR1 and CDR2 (germline): SEHNR, FQNEAQ (reference sequence). The CDR3 runs to 8 residues. For the CDR3, the DNA is TGTGCCAGCAGACGCGAGTACTTC. This codes for CASRREYF. Together with reference TRBV7-9 and TRBJ2-4, the CDR3 gives the full variable domain: DTGVSQNPRHKITKRGQNVTFRCDPISEHNRLYWYRQTLGQGPEFLTYFQNEAQLEKSRLLSDRFSAERPKGSFSTLEIQRTEQGDSAMYLCASRREYFGAGTRLSVL.

This chain connects TRBV14 to TRBJ2-1; 7 bases line up with TRBD2. Germline V gives CDR1 SGHDN, CDR2 FVKESK. The CDR3 is 14 residues long. The V segment lost 4 bases and the J segment 8 bases; nucleotides outside the gene matches: 8. The CDR3 sequence is CASSPGSGEDEQFF. The CDR3, as DNA: TGTGCCAGCAGCCCAGGGAGCGGGGAGGATGAGCAGTTCTTC.

The gene calls are TRBV27 and TRBJ1-1; D remains unclear. Germline CDR1 reads MNHEY; CDR2 reads SMNVEV (reference sequence). The CDR3 consists of 13 residues. Trimming stripped 5 bases from V and 5 bases from J, with 12 bases between. The CDR3 is CASSEPPGTEAFF. CDR3 coding DNA: TGTGCCAGCAGTGAACCCCCTGGAACTGAAGCTTTCTTT.

The CDR3 here is CASSFGTAYGYTF. CDR3 bases: TGCGCCAGCAGCTTCGGGACAGCCTATGGCTACACCTTC. This chain links TRBV5-1 with TRBJ1-2; 7 bases align to TRBD1. This CDR3 has 13 residues. Trimming took 2 bases from V and 4 from J; bases not matched to a gene: 2. The V gene's germline CDR1 is SGHRS and CDR2 YFSETQ.

The J gene is TRBJ2-5, the V gene TRBV15; D not resolved. V lost 4 bases and J lost 2, with 8 bases in between. Germline values: CDR1 LNHNV, CDR2 YYDKDF (reference sequence). CDR3 length equals 13 residues. The CDR3 nucleotides read TGTGCCACCAGCAACTCCCTACAAGAGACCCAGTACTTC. It encodes CATSNSLQETQYF.

V gene TRBV10-3 combines with J gene TRBJ1-2, with D unclear. The germline CDR1 and CDR2 sequences are ENHRY and SYGVKD. V was cut by 7 bases and J by 2 bases, with 8 bases left in between. This CDR3 contains 12 residues. Here the CDR3 reads CAINTANYGYTF. The DNA of the CDR3 is TGTGCCATCAATACAGCGAACTATGGCTACACCTTC.

The V and J genes are TRBV2 and TRBJ2-7; D is unclear. This CDR3 region has 13 residues. Germline CDR1 is SNHLY and CDR2 is FYNNEI. The V gene lost 7 bases and the J gene lost 0 bases, with 10 bases spanning the gap. The CDR3 DNA reads as TGTGCCAGCAAAAGTCCGGACTCCTACGAGCAGTACTTC. This encodes CASKSPDSYEQYF. Looking up the rest from reference TRBV2 and TRBJ2-7 gives the full variable domain: EPEVTQTPSHQVTQMGQEVILRCVPISNHLYFYWYRQILGQKVEFLVSFYNNEISEKSEIFDDQFSVERPDGSNFTLKIRSTKLEDSAMYFCASKSPDSYEQYFGPGTRLTVT.

This rearrangement joins TRBV7-9 to TRBJ2-7; D is ambiguous. Looked up from germline, CDR1 is SEHNR and CDR2 is FQNEAQ (reference sequence). This CDR3 is built from 12 residues. Trimming shortened V by 3 bases and J by 1 base, and 4 bases separated the two germline ends. The CDR3 here is CASSFGSYEQYF. In DNA, the CDR3 is TGTGCCAGCAGCTTTGGGTCCTACGAGCAGTACTTC.

The chain is built from TRBV4-1 and TRBJ1-2; 7 bases line up with TRBD1. With 2 bases clipped from V and 5 bases from J, the junction kept 8 bases outside the gene matches. Looked up from germline, CDR1 is MGHRA and CDR2 is YSYEKL. This CDR3 has 15 amino acids. CDR3 sequence (DNA): TGCGCCAGCAGCCAAATTCTCACAGGGGTATATGGCTACACCTTC. Encoded protein: CASSQILTGVYGYTF.

This clone was seen a handful of times. The chain is built from TRBV6-4 and TRBJ2-3; the match to TRBD2 covers 12 bases. Germline loops: CDR1 MRHNA, CDR2 SNTAGT. With 6 bases clipped from V and 5 bases from J, the junction kept 6 bases outside the gene matches. The CDR3 consists of 15 residues. The CDR3 DNA follows: TGTGCCAGCAGCTCTAGCGGGGGGGCCGGAGATACGCAGTATTTT. Amino acids: CASSSSGGAGDTQYF.

The rearrangement joins TRBV10-3 to TRBJ2-1; 7 bases align to TRBD2. V shed 0 bases, J shed 3 bases, and the junction held 8 bases outside the gene matches. Germline values: CDR1 ENHRY, CDR2 SYGVKD. This CDR3 spans 17 amino acids. The CDR3 reads CAISESRVGGFYNEQFF. The CDR3 DNA follows: TGTGCCATCAGTGAGTCGAGGGTCGGGGGGTTCTACAATGAGCAGTTCTTC.